This passage covers 8 T cell receptor beta chains from one sample sequenced in a study of post-analysis software for immune sequencing data. Researchers reported that TCR beta cDNA libraries carried unique molecular identifiers. TCRdb itself ran the PCR reads through MiXCR, one entry per CDR3 protein. Altogether 800,000 to 950,000 distinct CDR3 sequences are present, around 50% being singletons, with the ten largest covering roughly 4.4%. Study observations and caveats: Patients had higher frequencies than controls of roughly five TRBV segments, including TRBV5-6, TRBV5-1 and TRBV20-1.

The antigens for these receptors are not known. Sequencing input: blood. These receptors were obtained from a girl between 5 and 17 years old with multiple sclerosis.

The chain is built from TRBV20-1 and TRBJ2-5; maybe TRBD2 (6 bases). Trimming pared 3 bases from V and 0 bases from J, leaving 14 bases between. This CDR3 is 15 amino acids long. Germline V gene lookup returns CDR1 DFQATT and CDR2 SNEGSKA (reference sequence). The CDR3 loop reads CSASPPRGYQETQYF. The CDR3, as DNA: TGCAGTGCTAGCCCGCCCCGGGGGTACCAAGAGACCCAGTACTTC.

In regard to this clonotype: The junction does not match germline at one end; this may be a read error. The rearrangement uses TRBV6-2 or TRBV6-3 and TRBJ2-7; the D gene could be TRBD1 or TRBD2 (5 bases each). The CDR3 is 11 residues long. CDR1 MNHEY and CDR2 SVGEGT come from the germline V gene. The CDR3 DNA sequence: TGCGCCAGCAGCGAGGGGCCCCTGCAGTACTTC. It specifies CASSEGPLQYF.

This clonotype was recorded a few times. The chain combines TRBV18 with TRBJ1-2; perhaps TRBD1 as D (5 bases). This CDR3 spans 15 amino acids. Trimming shortened V by 2 bases and J by 1 base, and 11 bases separated the two germline ends. The germline V gene encodes CDR1 KGHSH and CDR2 LQKENI. CDR3 nucleotide sequence: TGTGCCAGCTCACCATTGGAAGGACATAACTATGGCTACACCTTC. As protein: CASSPLEGHNYGYTF.

V usage is TRBV6-6 and J usage is TRBJ2-5; TRBD2 matches 8 bases. V gave up 0 bases and J gave up 0 bases; unmatched junction bases: 0. In germline, CDR1 is MNHNY, CDR2 SVGAGI (reference sequence). This CDR3 spans 15 amino acids. The CDR3 is CASSYSGLDQETQYF. The CDR3 region has the DNA TGTGCCAGCAGTTACTCGGGACTAGACCAAGAGACCCAGTACTTC.

Here the CDR3 reads CASSTSSYNEQFF. The CDR3 DNA reads as TGTGCCAGCAGTACCAGCTCCTACAATGAGCAGTTCTTC. The chain carries TRBV7-3 and TRBJ2-1; D gene uncertain. The V gene's germline CDR1 is SGHTA and CDR2 FQGTGA. V gave up 6 bases and J gave up 0 bases, with 6 bases separating them. This CDR3 has 13 residues.

The rearrangement joins TRBV15 to TRBJ2-1; possible D gene TRBD2, 6 bases. This CDR3 region has 14 residues. The germline gives CDR1 LNHNV, CDR2 YYDKDF (reference sequence). Trimming took 3 bases from V and 6 from J, leaving 12 bases between them. The CDR3 protein is CATSSPGLPNEQFF. DNA of the CDR3: TGTGCCACCAGCAGCCCAGGACTACCCAATGAGCAGTTCTTC.

This clonotype was observed a few times. CDR3 loop: CASSPRWRGESYEQYF. In DNA form, the CDR3 reads TGTGCCAGCAGTCCACGATGGAGGGGGGAGTCCTACGAGCAGTACTTC. The chain is built from TRBV27 and TRBJ2-5; perhaps D is TRBD1 or TRBD2 (6 bases each). The J call is uncertain, as TRBJ2-7 better fits the DNA end. The germline CDR1 and CDR2 sequences are MNHEY and SMNVEV (reference sequence). This CDR3 comprises 16 residues.

The genes are TRBV15 and TRBJ2-5, with 12 nucleotides matching TRBD2. The CDR3 is 16 residues long. With V trimmed by 0 bases and J by 5 bases, 4 bases remained unmatched. Per germline, CDR1 LNHNV and CDR2 YYDKDF (reference sequence). The CDR3 DNA reads TGTGCCACCAGCAGAGATTCAGGACTAGCGGGGGAGACCCAGTACTTC. Translated, it gives CATSRDSGLAGETQYF.